Listed below are T cell receptor beta chains from one sample, sequenced in a study of OX40 agonist ivuxolimab in advanced cancers. The assay was immunoSEQ multiplex PCR, and TCRdb's table has in-frame clones only and misses some. The sample carries tens of thousands of clones, roughly 78% recorded once. Material: CD4+ or CD8+ T cells sorted from blood, obtained in a trial of the OX40 agonist ivuxolimab. These receptor sequences come from an adult with an advanced solid tumor such as melanoma, head and neck, liver or kidney cancer. Each CDR3 is given with its conserved first and last residue.

TRBV28 CASSLNLNYGYTF
TRBV18 CASSPPKEGGAEETQYF
TRBV18 CASSPPQGAGQPQHF
TRBV29-1 CSVAGLAGPDTQYF
TRBV5-1 CASSPDRDGGYTF
TRBV7-2 CASSPWNTEAFF
TRBV6-1 CASSEDGLLNQPQHF
TRBV11-3 CASSSRQNTEAFF
TRBV27 CASSFMGNQPQHF
TRBV11-2 CASSLTGSGNTIYF
TRBV4-1 CASSQVPNYGYTF
TRBV18 CASSPLGQGPNTEAFF
TRBV11-2 CASSFRGTAIRQFF
TRBV4-3 CASSQDISAGFRFYEQYF
TRBV18 CASSPQGQGAGNTIYF
TRBV30 CAWSVLGDRAMAMNTEAFF
TRBV6-4 CASSAPPDRANYNEQFF
TRBV4-1 CASSQDSGRNNEQFF
TRBV9 CASSPRRIPRF
TRBV30 CAWSPGVWYEQYF
TRBV6-1 CASTLGALDNEQFF
TRBV6-1 CASSEAGGGLPRANQPQHF
TRBV6-4 CASRAGGAGYGYTF
TRBV6-5 CASSLGLAGDEQYF
TRBV9 CASSAGTSGVYEQYF
TRBV2 CASSAGGSATDTQYF
TRBV7-2 CASSLAGQGRGYTF
TRBV7-2 CASSLAGTYTEAFF
TRBV29-1 CSVERGRETQYF
TRBV28 CASSFGVIYGYTF
TRBV25-1 CASSSQSSGANVLTF
TRBV10-2 CASSEVLAGANVLTF
TRBV9 CASSVGGAGRHEQFF
TRBV5-1 CASSPRTGTTNTGELFF
TRBV14 CASSLDPAGAQYF
TRBV14 CASSQMTGRPYGYTF
TRBV18 CASSPPTGGNSPLHF
TRBV10-2 CASRVSGRSTDTQYF
TRBV7-1 CASSLAGTGGQETQYF
TRBV9 CASSPLTASYEQYF
TRBV18 CASSSVRVKDTEAFF